This T cell receptor beta chain appears in the sequencing data of a study of blood T cell repertoires in COVID-19. Across the study: COVID-19 samples, acute and convalescent, were from the United States, Italy and Spain.

Per the authors' pipeline: It was from reference gene primer amplification that nucleated cell counts were estimated. Sequenced by immunoSEQ multiplex PCR; TCRdb stores in-frame clones only, minus some. V and J calls and clone size are as listed in that table; D and trimming were resolved from the DNA. The sample holds about 130,000 clones, roughly three quarters seen once. The germline gives CDR1 SGHDT, CDR2 YYEEEE. Trimming removed 4 bases from V and 5 bases from J; junction bases left unmatched: 10. The CDR3 totals 15 residues. In this sample, this clone turned up once. Sequencing input: peripheral blood. The source is a man in his forties with active or convalescent COVID-19. The chain couples TRBV5-6 to TRBJ1-1, with 8 bases lining up with TRBD1. CDR3 loop: CASSPIRQGSTEAFF. CDR3 nucleotide sequence: TGTGCCAGCAGCCCGATCCGACAGGGGAGTACTGAAGCTTTCTTT.